Listed here is a single TCR beta chain. Antigen unknown. This entry belongs to a study of vaccination and CD4 T cells after COVID-19. The treatment here: approximately 11-day PBMC culture with coronavirus spike peptide pools or control peptides (ViraFEST assay). Sequencing of cultured CD4+ T cell DNA used the Oncomine TCR Beta short-read assay. TCRdb re-derived calls from the PCR reads in MiXCR, one entry per CDR3 protein. The data contain about 15,000 distinct CDR3 sequences, over 65% of them singletons. The material sequenced was CD4+ T cells from blood, cultured in vitro. The sequence was obtained from a human donor who had recovered from COVID-19.

CDR3 loop: CASTVAYEQYF. The CDR3 bases are TGTGCTAGTACAGTTGCCTACGAGCAGTACTTC. The chain recombines TRBV12-5 with TRBJ2-7; no firm D call. The V gene lost 8 bases and the J gene lost 2 bases, with 7 bases spanning the gap. This CDR3 comprises 11 residues. Germline V lookup: CDR1 LGHNT, CDR2 FRNRAP. The whole variable domain, remainder taken from reference TRBV12-5 and TRBJ2-7, is DARVTQTPRHKVTEMGQEVTMRCQPILGHNTVFWYRQTMMQGLELLAYFRNRAPLDDSGMPKDRFSAEMPDATLATLKIQPSEPRDSAVYFCASTVAYEQYFGPGTRLTVT.